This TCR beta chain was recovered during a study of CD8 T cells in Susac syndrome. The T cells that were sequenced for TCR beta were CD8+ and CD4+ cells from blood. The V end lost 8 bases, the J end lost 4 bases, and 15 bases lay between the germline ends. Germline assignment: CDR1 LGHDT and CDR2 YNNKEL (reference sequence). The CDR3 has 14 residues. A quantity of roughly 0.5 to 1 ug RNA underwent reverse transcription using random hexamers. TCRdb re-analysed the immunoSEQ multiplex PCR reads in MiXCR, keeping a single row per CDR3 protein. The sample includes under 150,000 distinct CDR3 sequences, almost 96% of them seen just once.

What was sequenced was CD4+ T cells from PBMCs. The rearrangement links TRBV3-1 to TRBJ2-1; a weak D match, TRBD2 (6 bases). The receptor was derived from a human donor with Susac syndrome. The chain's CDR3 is CASRRRGEYNEQFF. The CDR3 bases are TGTGCCAGCCGTCGCCGCGGGGAATACAATGAGCAGTTCTTC.